This T cell receptor beta chain derives from a study of cytomegalovirus exposure and HLA in healthy donors (dated by TCRdb to 2017 to 2019). Turning to the overall study: According to a later analysis, the approximately 130 validation repertoires were produced on the same platform as the roughly 600 repertoires of the first cohort. The study aimed to test whether signatures of past pathogen exposure could be identified by cataloging public T cell receptors. Besides the first cohort of roughly 700 subjects, a separate validation cohort made up of 120 different subjects was used. To predict cytomegalovirus infection status, the study combined high-throughput TCR immunosequencing, statistical association of individual TCRs with disease status, and machine learning. Findings and caveats that apply to the study as a whole: Cytomegalovirus status was reported to be diagnosed by the classifier with high specificity and sensitivity in both the original and validation cohorts. All 120 or so repertoires were used to score co-occurrence in the validation cohort in a later analysis, because that analysis had no HLA typing for the cohort. In vitro tests confirmed that a few of the cytomegalovirus-associated TCR beta chains recognize cytomegalovirus antigens. The authors suggested that the approach could potentially be generalized to other disease states and immunological phenotypes. Most TCR sequences were seen in very few donors, while some public TCRs were found in many individuals. In the study, around 160 TCR beta chains were listed as associated with cytomegalovirus. In a later analysis, TCRs clustered in the first cohort were found to also tend to co-occur in the 120 validation repertoires, with 90% to 95% of cluster scores above 0.

In regard to this clone: The clone's antigen remains unknown. The record has no base qualities; no much larger clone is one base away.

Donors formed part of the validation cohort, which comprised over a hundred subjects and was distinct from the first cohort of over 500 subjects. Library preparation was by the immunoSEQ multiplex PCR assay. Concerning the study's data processing: A statistical classification framework was built to diagnose cytomegalovirus status from the catalog of TCR beta chain sequences. TCRdb took over this immuneACCESS table, retaining in-frame rearrangements with V and J assigned. Such tables are incomplete; in checked studies, under half of the missing clones stem from an unresolved V gene, and the remainder is unexplained. V and J calls and clone size are those listed in that table; D and trimming were worked out from the DNA. Across this sample there are 150,000 to 200,000 clones, with roughly 84% seen only once. 10% to 13% of the sample rests with the top ten. The sequenced sample was PBMCs. This sequence originates from a young man in good health and CMV-seropositive.

This receptor carries the CDR3 CASSLGAPSNTEAFF. The DNA sequence follows: TGTGCCAGCAGCTTAGGGGCACCCTCGAACACTGAAGCTTTCTTT. The chain employs TRBV7-9 and TRBJ1-1, with the D gene uncertain. The CDR3 starts with the cysteine, ends with the phenylalanine, and has 15 residues. The entry retains the CDR3 DNA only, 45 bases that are in frame from base 1. The germline V gene encodes CDR1 SEHNR and CDR2 FQNEAQ (reference sequence). Trimming at the junction amounts to 1 base on V and 1 base on J, and the germline ends lie 10 bases apart.